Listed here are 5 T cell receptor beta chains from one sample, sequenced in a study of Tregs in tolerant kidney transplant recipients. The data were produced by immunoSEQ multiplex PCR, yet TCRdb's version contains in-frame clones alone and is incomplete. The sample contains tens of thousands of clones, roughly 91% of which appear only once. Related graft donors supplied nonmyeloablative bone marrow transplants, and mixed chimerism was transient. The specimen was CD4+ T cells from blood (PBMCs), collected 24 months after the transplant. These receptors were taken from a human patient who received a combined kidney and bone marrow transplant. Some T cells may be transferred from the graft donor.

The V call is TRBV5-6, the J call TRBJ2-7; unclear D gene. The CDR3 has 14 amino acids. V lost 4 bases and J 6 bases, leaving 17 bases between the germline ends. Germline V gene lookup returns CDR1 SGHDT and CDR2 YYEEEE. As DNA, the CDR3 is TGTGCCAGCAGCCGTCCGGAAGCGCCTCGCGAGCAGTACTTC. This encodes CASSRPEAPREQYF.

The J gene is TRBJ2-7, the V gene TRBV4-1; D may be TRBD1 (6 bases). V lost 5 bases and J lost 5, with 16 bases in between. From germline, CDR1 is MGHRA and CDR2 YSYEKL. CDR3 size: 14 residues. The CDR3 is CASSLTQGADEQYF. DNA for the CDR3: TGCGCCAGCAGCTTAACACAGGGTGCTGACGAGCAGTACTTC.

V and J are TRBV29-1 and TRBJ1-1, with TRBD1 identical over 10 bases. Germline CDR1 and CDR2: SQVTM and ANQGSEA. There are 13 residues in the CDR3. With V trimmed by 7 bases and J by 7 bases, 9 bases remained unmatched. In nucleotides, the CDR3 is TGCAGCGCCTCAGACAGGGGGCACGGTGAAGCTTTCTTT. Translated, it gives CSASDRGHGEAFF.

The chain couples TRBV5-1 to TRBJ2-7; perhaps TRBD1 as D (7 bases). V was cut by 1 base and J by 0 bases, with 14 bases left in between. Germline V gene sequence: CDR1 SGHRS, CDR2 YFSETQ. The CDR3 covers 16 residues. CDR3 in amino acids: CASSLNSGQDSYEQYF. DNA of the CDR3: TGCGCCAGCAGCTTGAATAGCGGACAGGACTCCTACGAGCAGTACTTC. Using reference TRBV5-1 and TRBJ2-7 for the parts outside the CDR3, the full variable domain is KAGVTQTPRYLIKTRGQQVTLSCSPISGHRSVSWYQQTPGQGLQFLFEYFSETQRNKGNFPGRFSGRQFSNSRSEMNVSTLELGDSALYLCASSLNSGQDSYEQYFGPGTRLTVT.

The CDR3 DNA reads TGTGCCAGCAGCTTACAGGTTTCCATGAACACTGAAGCTTTCTTT. Its translation: CASSLQVSMNTEAFF. This chain links TRBV7-2 with TRBJ1-1, with D unclear. Looked up from germline, CDR1 is SGHTA and CDR2 is FQGNSA. With 2 bases removed from V and 0 bases from J, the gap between germline ends came to 10 bases. The CDR3 has 15 amino acids. The entire variable domain, with the rest obtained from reference TRBV7-2 and TRBJ1-1, is as follows: GAGVSQSPSNKVTEKGKDVELRCDPISGHTALYWYRQSLGQGLEFLIYFQGNSAPDKSGLPSDRFSAERTGGSVSTLTIQRTQQEDSAVYLCASSLQVSMNTEAFFGQGTRLTVV.